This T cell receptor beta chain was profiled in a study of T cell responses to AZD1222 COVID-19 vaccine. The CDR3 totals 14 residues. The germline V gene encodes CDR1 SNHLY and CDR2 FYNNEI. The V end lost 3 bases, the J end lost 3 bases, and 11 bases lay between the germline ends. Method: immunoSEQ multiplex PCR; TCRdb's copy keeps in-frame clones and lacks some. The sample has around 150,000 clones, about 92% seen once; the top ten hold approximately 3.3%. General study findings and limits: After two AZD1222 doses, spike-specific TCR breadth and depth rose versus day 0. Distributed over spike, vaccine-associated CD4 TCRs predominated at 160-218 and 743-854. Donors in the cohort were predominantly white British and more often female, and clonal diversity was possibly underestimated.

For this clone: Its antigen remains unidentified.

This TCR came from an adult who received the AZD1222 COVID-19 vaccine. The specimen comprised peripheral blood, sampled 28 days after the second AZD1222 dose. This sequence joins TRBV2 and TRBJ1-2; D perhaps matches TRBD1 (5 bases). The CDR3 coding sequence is TGTGCCAGCAGTGACCTCGGGGCGGACTATGGCTACACCTTC. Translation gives CASSDLGADYGYTF.